This TCR beta chain comes out of a study of metastatic and nonmetastatic thyroid tumors. Study-level background: Repertoire data that came from the blood and tumor or nodule tissue of malignant and benign thyroid patients were compared. Study-wide results and limits: Benign nodules were reported to have significantly lower TCR beta diversity than malignant thyroid tumors, in blood and tumor.

Original handling: Construction of a distant-metastasis classifier for papillary thyroid cancer relied on CDR3 differences across clinicopathological groups. With MiXCR, TCRdb called clones anew from the PCR reads. The V and J calls here are based on TCRdb, not the publication. Counted here are 25,000 to 30,000 clones, under 20% occurring once; the ten biggest clones make up about 4.8%. This CDR3 is 14 amino acids long. Trimming left V 4 bases short and J 6 bases short, with 16 bases between. Looked up from germline, CDR1 is SGHDT and CDR2 is YYEEEE. None of the patients had undergone any treatment ahead of thyroid surgery. Many counts were recorded for this clone. The target antigen is unknown.

The sequenced sample consisted of blood. The rearrangement links TRBV5-6 to TRBJ1-2; no reliable D call. The clonotype was recovered from a female donor with papillary thyroid cancer or a benign thyroid nodule (not recorded which). Some clones in this sample may be carry-over from other donors' samples. DNA for the CDR3: TGTGCCAGCAGCGCCCGGGAGGGTTATAATGGCTACACCTTC. Amino acids: CASSAREGYNGYTF.